The TCR beta chain under discussion was sequenced for a study of blood T cell repertoires in COVID-19. Study-wide background: The samples span acute and convalescent COVID-19 from the United States, Italy and Spain. PBMCs, B-cell-depleted T cells, or T cells provided the cDNA or gDNA that made up the material.

Original handling: Estimation of nucleated cell counts was performed using reference gene primer amplification. TCRdb's copy holds only in-frame clones and misses some; the assay was immunoSEQ multiplex PCR. V, J and clone size reflect that table, while D and trimming were determined from the DNA. The table includes around 290,000 clones, more than 75% detected once. Germline V CDR1 and CDR2: SGHTA, FQGNSA. Trimming at V came to 5 bases and at J to 4 bases, leaving 3 bases not matched to a gene. This CDR3 contains 13 residues. The receptor was isolated from a woman aged 45-65 years who had recovered from COVID-19. Sequenced: peripheral blood. V gene TRBV7-2 combines with J gene TRBJ2-7, with 9 positions matching TRBD2. This chain's CDR3 is CASSPTSGYEQYF. DNA of the CDR3: TGTGCCAGCAGCCCGACTAGCGGATACGAGCAGTACTTC.